A selection of T cell receptor beta chains follows, all from one sample in a study of blood T cell repertoires in COVID-19. Only in-frame clones appear in the TCRdb table, and some are missing; sequencing was by immunoSEQ multiplex PCR. The data hold 150,000 to 250,000 clones, with roughly four fifths observed a single time. The specimen sequenced was PBMCs or T cells enriched from blood (not recorded which). These receptors were obtained from a man aged 35 to 55 who had recovered from COVID-19. CDR3s include the opening cysteine and the closing phenylalanine or tryptophan. Fields, in order: clone size, D gene, V gene, J gene, CDR3 length, CDR3 DNA, CDR3 protein. A D gene is named only where the DNA matches it firmly. Clone size is stated in some rows and not others, as once, few, many or a class when expanded.

.	TRBD2	TRBV30	TRBJ2-1	15	TGTGCCTGGAGTGTACTCTCCGGGGGGAGGGGTGAGCAGTTCTTC	CAWSVLSGGRGEQFF
.	.	TRBV5-1	TRBJ1-1	15	TGCGCCAGCAGCTTGTTTGGGGGGAGCGGCACTGAAGCTTTCTTT	CASSLFGGSGTEAFF
.	TRBD2	TRBV28	TRBJ2-7	16	TGTGCCAGCAGTCGTCTAGCGGGGGGAAGCTCCTACGAGCAGTACTTC	CASSRLAGGSSYEQYF
.	TRBD1	TRBV7-9	TRBJ1-4	14	TGTGCCAGCAGCTTTACAGGGGCTAATGAAAAACTGTTTTTT	CASSFTGANEKLFF
few	.	TRBV7-9	TRBJ2-1	16	TGTGCCAGCAGCGGTAGTAGGGAGGTCCCCTACAATGAGCAGTTCTTC	CASSGSREVPYNEQFF
once	TRBD2	TRBV6-5	TRBJ2-3	16	TGTGCCAGCAGTTATGACGGACTAGCGGGAGCGTATACGCAGTATTTT	CASSYDGLAGAYTQYF
.	TRBD2	TRBV19	TRBJ2-1	18	TGTGCCAGTAGTATGGCCCCTGGGCTAGCGGGAGGCTACAATGAGCAGTTCTTC	CASSMAPGLAGGYNEQFF
.	TRBD1	TRBV25-1	TRBJ2-5	15	TGTGCCAGCAGTGTCGGACAGGGATGGGGAGAGACCCAGTACTTC	CASSVGQGWGETQYF
.	.	TRBV24-1	TRBJ2-3	15	TGTGCCACCAGCAAGGATGAGCGGTTCACAGATACGCAGTATTTT	CATSKDERFTDTQYF
.	TRBD1	TRBV5-1	TRBJ2-1	16	TGCGCCAGCATCGGCAACAGGGGCGCCTCCTACAATGAGCAGTTCTTC	CASIGNRGASYNEQFF